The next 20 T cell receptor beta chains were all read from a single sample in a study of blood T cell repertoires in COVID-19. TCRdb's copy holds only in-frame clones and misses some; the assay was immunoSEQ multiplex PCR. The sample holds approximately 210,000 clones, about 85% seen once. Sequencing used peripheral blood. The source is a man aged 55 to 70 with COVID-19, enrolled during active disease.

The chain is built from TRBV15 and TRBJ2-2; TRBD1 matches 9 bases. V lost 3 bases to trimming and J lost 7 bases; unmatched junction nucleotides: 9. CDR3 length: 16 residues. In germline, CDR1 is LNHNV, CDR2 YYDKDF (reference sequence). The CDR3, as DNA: TGTGCCACCAGCAGCGCATTACAGGGGGCCGGCGGGGAGCTGTTTTTT. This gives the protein CATSSALQGAGGELFF.

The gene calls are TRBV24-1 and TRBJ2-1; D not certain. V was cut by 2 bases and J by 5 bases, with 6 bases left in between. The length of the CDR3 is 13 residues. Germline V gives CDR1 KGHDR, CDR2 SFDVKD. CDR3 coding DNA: TGTGCCACCAGTGATTCCCCGGACAATGAGCAGTTCTTC. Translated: CATSDSPDNEQFF.

In DNA, the CDR3 is TGTGCCAGCAGCCTCAATAGCGGGAGGAGCACAGATACGCAGTATTTT. It codes for CASSLNSGRSTDTQYF. The chain is built from TRBV3-1 (or the pseudogene TRBV3-2) and TRBJ2-3; 10 positions agree with TRBD2. V was clipped by 4 bases and J by 0 bases; unmatched bases: 4. The CDR3 covers 16 residues. CDR1 and CDR2 from the germline V gene are LGHDT and YNNKEL (reference sequence).

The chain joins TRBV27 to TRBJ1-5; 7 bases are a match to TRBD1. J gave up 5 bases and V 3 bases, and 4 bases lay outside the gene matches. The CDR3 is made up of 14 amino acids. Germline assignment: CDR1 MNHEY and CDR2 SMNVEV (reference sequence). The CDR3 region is CASSLEGGYQPQHF. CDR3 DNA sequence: TGTGCCAGCAGTTTGGAAGGGGGCTATCAGCCCCAGCATTTT.

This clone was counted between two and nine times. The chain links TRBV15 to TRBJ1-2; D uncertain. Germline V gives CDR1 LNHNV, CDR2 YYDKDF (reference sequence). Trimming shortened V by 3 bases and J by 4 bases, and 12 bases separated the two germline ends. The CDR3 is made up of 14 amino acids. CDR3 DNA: TGTGCCACCAGCAGTGAAACGCGGGGCTATGGCTACACCTTC. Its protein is CATSSETRGYGYTF.

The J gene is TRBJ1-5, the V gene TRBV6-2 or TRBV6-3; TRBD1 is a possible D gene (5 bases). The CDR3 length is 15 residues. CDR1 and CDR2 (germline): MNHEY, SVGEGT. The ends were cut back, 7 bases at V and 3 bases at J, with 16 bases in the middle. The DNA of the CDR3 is TGTGCCAGCAACCCTTCGACAGTATTCAATCAGCCCCAGCATTTT. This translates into CASNPSTVFNQPQHF.

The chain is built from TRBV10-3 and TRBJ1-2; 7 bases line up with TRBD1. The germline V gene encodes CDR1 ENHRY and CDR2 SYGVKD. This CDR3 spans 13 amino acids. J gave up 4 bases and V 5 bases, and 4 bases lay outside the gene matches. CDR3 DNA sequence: TGTGCCATCAGTTCGGGACAGACCTATGGCTACACCTTC. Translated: CAISSGQTYGYTF.

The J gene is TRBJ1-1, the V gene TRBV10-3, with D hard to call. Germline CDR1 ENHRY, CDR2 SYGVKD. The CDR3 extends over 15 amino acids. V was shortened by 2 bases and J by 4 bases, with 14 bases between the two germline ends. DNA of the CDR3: TGTGCCATCAGTGAGATAGTCTCTTCGGGCACTGAAGCTTTCTTT. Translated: CAISEIVSSGTEAFF.

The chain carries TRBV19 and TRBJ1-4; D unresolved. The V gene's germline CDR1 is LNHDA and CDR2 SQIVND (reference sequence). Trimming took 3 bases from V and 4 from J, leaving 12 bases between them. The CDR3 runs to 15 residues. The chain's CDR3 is CASSMAININEKLFF. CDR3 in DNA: TGTGCCAGTAGTATGGCCATAAACATTAATGAAAAACTGTTTTTT.

The CDR3: CASSPSRDRAYGYTF. The CDR3 DNA reads TGTGCCAGCTCGCCATCCCGGGACAGGGCGTATGGCTACACCTTC. V usage is TRBV18 and J usage is TRBJ1-2, with 9 nucleotides matching TRBD1. Germline lookup yields CDR1 KGHSH and CDR2 LQKENI. The CDR3 is made up of 15 amino acids. Losses at the gene ends were 6 bases for V and 5 bases for J; bases not matched to a gene: 10.

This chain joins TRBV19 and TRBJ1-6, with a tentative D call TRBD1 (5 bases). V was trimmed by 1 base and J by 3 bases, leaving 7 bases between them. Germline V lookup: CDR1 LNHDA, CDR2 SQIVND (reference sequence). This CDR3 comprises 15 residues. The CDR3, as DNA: TGTGCCAGTAGTATAGCGGGACTCTATAATTCACCCCTCCACTTT. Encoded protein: CASSIAGLYNSPLHF. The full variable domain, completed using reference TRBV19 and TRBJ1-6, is DGGITQSPKYLFRKEGQNVTLSCEQNLNHDAMYWYRQDPGQGLRLIYYSQIVNDFQKGDIAEGYSVSREKKESFPLTVTSAQKNPTAFYLCASSIAGLYNSPLHFGNGTRLTVT.

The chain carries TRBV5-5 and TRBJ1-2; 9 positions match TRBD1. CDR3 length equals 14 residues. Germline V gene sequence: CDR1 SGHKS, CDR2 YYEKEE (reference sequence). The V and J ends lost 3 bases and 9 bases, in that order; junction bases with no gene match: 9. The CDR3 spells CASSWDRAAVSYTF. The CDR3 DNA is TGTGCCAGCAGCTGGGACAGGGCAGCCGTTAGCTACACCTTC.

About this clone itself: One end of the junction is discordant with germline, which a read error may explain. This CDR3 reads CASSIGWDSNNEQFF. CDR3 nucleotide sequence: TGTGCCAGTAGTATAGGTTGGGACTCCAACAATGAGCAGTTCTTC. The chain carries TRBV19 and TRBJ2-1; D may be TRBD2 (6 bases). Germline V lookup: CDR1 LNHDA, CDR2 SQIVND (reference sequence). This CDR3 is built from 15 residues.

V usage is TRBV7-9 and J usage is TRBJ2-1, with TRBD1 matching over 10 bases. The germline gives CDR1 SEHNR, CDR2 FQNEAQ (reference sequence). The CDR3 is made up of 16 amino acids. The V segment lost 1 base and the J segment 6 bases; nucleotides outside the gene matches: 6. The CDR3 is CASSLEPGQGGNEQFF. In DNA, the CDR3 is TGTGCCAGCAGCTTAGAGCCAGGACAGGGGGGCAATGAGCAGTTCTTC.

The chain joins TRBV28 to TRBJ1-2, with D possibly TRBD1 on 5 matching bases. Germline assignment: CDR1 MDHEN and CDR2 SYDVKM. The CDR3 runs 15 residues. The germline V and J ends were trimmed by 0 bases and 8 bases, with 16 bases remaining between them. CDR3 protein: CASSLWRDHYQGYTF. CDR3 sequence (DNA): TGTGCCAGCAGTTTATGGCGGGACCACTACCAGGGCTACACCTTC.

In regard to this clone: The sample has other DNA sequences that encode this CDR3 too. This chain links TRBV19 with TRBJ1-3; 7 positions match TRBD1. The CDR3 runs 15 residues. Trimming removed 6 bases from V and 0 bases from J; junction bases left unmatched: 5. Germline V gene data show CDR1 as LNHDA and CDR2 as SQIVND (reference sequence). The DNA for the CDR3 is TGTGCCAGTAGCCGGGACAGAGACTCTGGAAACACCATATATTTT. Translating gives CASSRDRDSGNTIYF.

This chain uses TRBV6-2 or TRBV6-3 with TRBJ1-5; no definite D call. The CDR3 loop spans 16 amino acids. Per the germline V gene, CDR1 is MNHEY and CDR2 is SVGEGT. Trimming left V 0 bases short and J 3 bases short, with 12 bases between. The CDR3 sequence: CASSYSTGVDNQPQHF. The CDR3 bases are TGTGCCAGCAGTTACTCGACCGGGGTAGACAATCAGCCCCAGCATTTT.

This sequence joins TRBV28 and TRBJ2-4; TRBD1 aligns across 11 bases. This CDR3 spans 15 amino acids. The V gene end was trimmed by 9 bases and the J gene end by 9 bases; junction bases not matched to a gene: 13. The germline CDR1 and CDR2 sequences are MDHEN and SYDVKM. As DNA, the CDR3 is TGTGCCAGTGAATCGGGACAGGGGGACCTTAGCATTCAGTACTTC. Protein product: CASESGQGDLSIQYF.

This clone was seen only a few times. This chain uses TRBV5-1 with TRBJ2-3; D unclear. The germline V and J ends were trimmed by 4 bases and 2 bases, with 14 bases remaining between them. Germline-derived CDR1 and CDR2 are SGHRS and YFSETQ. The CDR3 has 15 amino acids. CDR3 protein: CASSLTGGPTDTQYF. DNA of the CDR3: TGCGCCAGCAGCCTAACTGGCGGCCCCACAGATACGCAGTATTTT.

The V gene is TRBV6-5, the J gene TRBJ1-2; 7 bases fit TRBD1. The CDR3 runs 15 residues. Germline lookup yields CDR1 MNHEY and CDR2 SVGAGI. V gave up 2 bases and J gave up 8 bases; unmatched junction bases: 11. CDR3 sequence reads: CASSYEFRGAHGYTF. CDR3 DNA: TGTGCCAGCAGTTACGAATTCAGGGGGGCTCACGGCTACACCTTC.